The 16 T cell receptor beta chains given below trace back to one sample, sequenced in a study of T cell changes during pregnancy in multiple sclerosis. The method was immunoSEQ multiplex PCR; TCRdb's version includes in-frame clones alone and lacks a portion of them. This table holds about 84,000 clones, about 93% found once. Sequencing was performed on peripheral blood, taken in the second trimester of pregnancy. The receptors originated from a female donor in good health, enrolled as a control in a pregnancy study.

The rearrangement joins TRBV27 to TRBJ1-3; the D is unclear. The CDR3 has 15 residues. V was pared by 6 bases and J by 4 bases, with 16 bases between. In germline, CDR1 is MNHEY, CDR2 SMNVEV (reference sequence). CDR3 residues: CASSSQRGLGNTIYF. The CDR3 coding sequence is TGTGCCAGCAGCTCCCAACGCGGTCTAGGAAACACCATATATTTT.

J is TRBJ2-4 and V is TRBV5-6, with D possibly being TRBD1 (5 bases). V shed 4 bases and J shed 0 bases, with 17 bases lying between them. The CDR3 is 17 amino acids. In germline, CDR1 is SGHDT, CDR2 YYEEEE. Written as DNA, the CDR3 is TGTGCCAGCAGCCTGCGGTGGCTACAGGAAGCCAAAAACATTCAGTACTTC. Translation: CASSLRWLQEAKNIQYF.

The chain joins TRBV29-1 to TRBJ2-7, with 14 bases matching TRBD2. Germline CDR1 is SQVTM and CDR2 is ANQGSEA. V dropped 7 bases and J dropped 2; count of bases not matched to a gene: 7. This CDR3 has 15 amino acids. The CDR3, as DNA: TGCAGCGCAACAGGACTAGCGGGAGGTCCCTACGAGCAGTACTTC. It encodes CSATGLAGGPYEQYF.

The V gene is TRBV6-1, the J gene TRBJ2-1; TRBD2 matches at 7 bases. Germline-derived CDR1 and CDR2 are MNHNS and SASEGT. Trimming at V came to 7 bases and at J to 2 bases, leaving 5 bases not matched to a gene. CDR3 length: 14 amino acids. The CDR3 region is CASIGLGAYNEQFF. The CDR3 nucleotides are TGTGCCAGCATCGGACTAGGGGCCTACAATGAGCAGTTCTTC.

The gene calls are TRBV9 and TRBJ2-3; possibly TRBD2 for D (6 bases). V was shortened by 0 bases and J by 0 bases, with 29 bases between the two germline ends. This CDR3 comprises 22 residues. Germline-derived CDR1 and CDR2 are SGDLS and YYNGEE. The CDR3 DNA reads TGTGCCAGCAGCGTAGCCTTTCATGCCTTCGGGACTGCCACTTTCAGCACAGATACGCAGTATTTT. This gives the protein CASSVAFHAFGTATFSTDTQYF.

J is TRBJ2-7 and V is TRBV29-1; 7 positions match TRBD1. J was trimmed by 6 bases and V by 4 bases; bases with no gene match: 6. The CDR3 contains 12 residues. CDR1 and CDR2 from the germline V gene are SQVTM and ANQGSEA. The CDR3 here is CSVGQGVSEQYF. The CDR3 DNA sequence: TGCAGCGTTGGACAGGGAGTAAGCGAGCAGTACTTC.

The chain recombines TRBV14 with TRBJ1-4; D is possibly TRBD1 (5 bases). The CDR3 has 15 amino acids. Trimming cost V 4 bases and J 3 bases, with 12 bases left between them. Germline lookup yields CDR1 SGHDN and CDR2 FVKESK. CDR3 loop: CASSPRQGANEKLFF. For the CDR3, the DNA is TGTGCCAGCAGCCCCCGACAAGGGGCTAATGAAAAACTGTTTTTT.

V gene TRBV30 combines with J gene TRBJ2-1, with 7 bases aligning to TRBD2. Looked up from germline, CDR1 is GTSNPN and CDR2 is SVGIG (reference sequence). Trimming cost V 1 base and J 9 bases; bases outside gene matches: 6. The CDR3 spans 13 residues. CDR3 bases: TGTGCCTGGAGTGGGGCGGGAGCCACTGAGCAGTTCTTC. This codes for CAWSGAGATEQFF.

V and J are TRBV20-1 and TRBJ2-1, with a weak D call TRBD2 (5 bases). This CDR3 has 11 residues. V lost 6 bases, J lost 9 bases, and 12 bases lay in between. Germline V gives CDR1 DFQATT, CDR2 SNEGSKA (reference sequence). As DNA, the CDR3 is TGCAGTGCGAGAACTAGGACTGAGCAGTTCTTC. Protein product: CSARTRTEQFF.

V gene TRBV7-8 combines with J gene TRBJ2-7; 9 bases are a match to TRBD1. Germline assignment: CDR1 SGHVS and CDR2 FQNEAQ. With 4 bases clipped from V and 3 bases from J, the junction kept 7 bases outside the gene matches. This CDR3 spans 15 amino acids. DNA for the CDR3: TGTGCCAGCAGCTCGATTCCGGGACAGGGCTACGAGCAGTACTTC. Its protein product is CASSSIPGQGYEQYF.

J is TRBJ2-7 and V is TRBV29-1; 7 nucleotides match TRBD2. Per germline, CDR1 SQVTM and CDR2 ANQGSEA. The CDR3 consists of 14 residues. Trimming took 5 bases from V and 3 from J; bases not matched to a gene: 10. CDR3 nucleotide sequence: TGCAGCGTTCAAAACGGAGCGGGGAACTACGAGCAGTACTTC. Amino acids: CSVQNGAGNYEQYF.

V is TRBV28 and J is TRBJ2-1; D is perhaps TRBD1 (6 bases). V lost 6 bases and J 4 bases, leaving 16 bases between the germline ends. Germline lookup yields CDR1 MDHEN and CDR2 SYDVKM. CDR3 length equals 15 residues. The CDR3 coding sequence is TGTGCCAGCAGCTCCTCCGGGACAATATACAATGAGCAGTTCTTC. Amino acid sequence: CASSSSGTIYNEQFF. The full variable domain, in which reference TRBV28 and TRBJ2-1 provide the parts outside the CDR3, is DVKVTQSSRYLVKRTGEKVFLECVQDMDHENMFWYRQDPGLGLRLIYFSYDVKMKEKGDIPEGYSVSREKKERFSLILESASTNQTSMYLCASSSSGTIYNEQFFGPGTRLTVL.

The chain joins TRBV5-1 to TRBJ2-6, with D possibly TRBD1 on 6 matching bases. The CDR3 has 16 residues. Deletions cut 1 base from V and 1 base from J, with 9 bases between. Germline V gene lookup returns CDR1 SGHRS and CDR2 YFSETQ. DNA for the CDR3: TGCGCCAGCAGCTTGTCAGGGGTGTCTGGGGCCAACGTCCTGACTTTC. Amino acid sequence: CASSLSGVSGANVLTF.

This sequence joins TRBV5-1 and TRBJ2-1; D unresolved. Trimming removed 0 bases from V and 4 bases from J, with 11 bases in between. The CDR3 is made up of 15 amino acids. From germline, CDR1 is SGHRS and CDR2 YFSETQ. The CDR3 DNA is TGCGCCAGCAGCTTGGTGGCAGTTCCTTACAATGAGCAGTTCTTC. Its protein is CASSLVAVPYNEQFF.

The chain is built from TRBV19 and TRBJ2-2, with 8 bases matching TRBD2. The CDR3 has 16 residues. Per germline, CDR1 LNHDA and CDR2 SQIVND (reference sequence). V trimming: 8 bases; J trimming: 1 base; junction bases outside the gene matches: 9. The CDR3 nucleotides read TGTGCCAGTCGAAGAGCGGGAGAGGGGAACACCGGGGAGCTGTTTTTT. Translating it yields CASRRAGEGNTGELFF.

CDR3 sequence (DNA): TGTGCCAGCAGCTGGACAGTTCCTAGCAATCAGCCCCAGCATTTT. Translated, it gives CASSWTVPSNQPQHF. The chain joins TRBV28 to TRBJ1-5, with D possibly being TRBD1 (6 bases). Germline V gene data show CDR1 as MDHEN and CDR2 as SYDVKM. The CDR3 is 15 amino acids. Trimming pared 6 bases from V and 0 bases from J, leaving 12 bases between.